This T cell receptor beta chain was sequenced in a study of CD8 T cells in Susac syndrome. Random hexamers served to reverse transcribe roughly 0.5 to 1 ug RNA. TCRdb itself ran the immunoSEQ multiplex PCR reads through MiXCR, one entry per CDR3 protein. Here the sample spans about 430,000 distinct CDR3 sequences, roughly 85% being singletons. This clonotype was counted only a few times. Trimming removed 2 bases from V and 6 bases from J, with 13 bases in between. This CDR3 region has 15 residues. Germline-derived CDR1 and CDR2 are MNHNS and SASEGT. The sequence was collected from a human donor with multiple sclerosis. This chain uses TRBV6-1 with TRBJ2-2; D not certain. Sample: CD8+ T cells from PBMCs. CDR3 residues: CASSELGSSAGELFF. CDR3 DNA sequence: TGTGCCAGCAGTGAACTGGGGTCGAGCGCCGGGGAGCTGTTTTTT.